This passage covers 5 T cell receptor beta chains from one sample sequenced in a study of beta chain features in type 1 diabetes. As every portion of the isolated RNA was reverse transcribed, the sequencing read expressed TCRB transcripts. TCRdb's copy holds only in-frame clones and misses some; the assay was immunoSEQ multiplex PCR. Among about 41,000 clones, about 66% were seen once, and the ten largest hold less than 2%. Study outcomes and limitations: Moderate but significant shortening of TCRB CDR3s was recorded in all four CD4+ subsets from Type 1 diabetes patients.

Which antigens these TCRs recognize remains unknown. Source material: Tregs from blood. These receptors came from a man aged 25-40 years with type 1 diabetes. Some clones in this sample may be carry-over from other donors' samples.

The V and J genes are TRBV5-1 and TRBJ2-3; a weak D match, TRBD1 (6 bases). The germline V gene has CDR1 SGHRS and CDR2 YFSETQ. V was cut by 0 bases and J by 5 bases, with 10 bases left in between. This CDR3 is built from 14 residues. CDR3 in DNA: TGCGCCAGCAGCTTGGGGCAGGGGTTAGATACGCAGTATTTT. It is translated as CASSLGQGLDTQYF.

The V call is TRBV4-3, the J call TRBJ1-2, with D possibly being TRBD1 (5 bases). This CDR3 is built from 14 residues. The germline V and J ends were trimmed by 0 bases and 6 bases, with 11 bases remaining between them. The germline gives CDR1 LGHNA, CDR2 YSLEER. CDR3 protein: CASSQDLGADGYTF. DNA for the CDR3: TGCGCCAGCAGCCAAGATTTAGGGGCGGATGGCTACACCTTC.

Only a few counts were recorded for this clone. The V and J genes are TRBV4-2 and TRBJ2-2; D is possibly TRBD2 (5 bases). Germline CDR1 and CDR2: LGHNA and YNFKEQ. Trimming took 4 bases from V and 8 from J, leaving 20 bases between them. This CDR3 region has 16 residues. CDR3: CASSPRPQEVGGELFF. The CDR3 DNA reads TGTGCCAGCAGCCCAAGGCCCCAGGAGGTGGGGGGGGAGCTGTTTTTT.

This sequence joins TRBV19 and TRBJ2-3, with D possibly matching TRBD2 (5 bases). Germline V gene lookup returns CDR1 LNHDA and CDR2 SQIVND (reference sequence). The CDR3 covers 11 residues. CDR3 in DNA: TGTGCGAGCGGCGGGCGGGATACGCAGTATTTT. Residues: CASGGRDTQYF.

This chain joins TRBV19 and TRBJ2-7, with D perhaps matching TRBD2 (5 bases). The ends were cut back, 4 bases at V and 5 bases at J, with 18 bases in the middle. CDR1 is LNHDA and CDR2 is SQIVND in the germline V gene (reference sequence). This CDR3 has 15 residues. The CDR3 sequence: CASSTLYGVSDEQYF. The CDR3, as DNA: TGTGCCAGTAGTACCCTCTACGGGGTGAGCGACGAGCAGTACTTC. The full variable domain, in which reference TRBV19 and TRBJ2-7 provide the parts outside the CDR3, is DGGITQSPKYLFRKEGQNVTLSCEQNLNHDAMYWYRQDPGQGLRLIYYSQIVNDFQKGDIAEGYSVSREKKESFPLTVTSAQKNPTAFYLCASSTLYGVSDEQYFGPGTRLTVT.